The clone carrying this T cell receptor beta chain was seen a few times. Its target is not known. Germline CDR1 is ENHRY and CDR2 is SYGVKD. Trimming took 7 bases from V and 4 from J; bases not matched to a gene: 8. The length of the CDR3 is 14 residues. This sample stems from a study of early T cells in non-severe SARS-CoV-2 infection. Findings and caveats of the study: The VDJdb matching leaned toward anti-spike CD8 responses and overlooked private and CD4 specificities.

TCRdb used MiXCR to reprocess the 5' RACE reads, holding one entry per CDR3 protein. The profile shows just under 65,000 distinct CDR3 sequences, approximately 11% of them singletons. Sample: whole blood, taken at baseline. The source is an adult who was a healthcare worker with PCR-confirmed SARS-CoV-2 infection or an uninfected control (not recorded which). The genes are TRBV10-3 and TRBJ2-7; 9 nucleotides line up with TRBD1. CDR3 DNA: TGTGCCATCACCAAGGGACAGGGATCATACGAGCAGTACTTC. This codes for CAITKGQGSYEQYF.